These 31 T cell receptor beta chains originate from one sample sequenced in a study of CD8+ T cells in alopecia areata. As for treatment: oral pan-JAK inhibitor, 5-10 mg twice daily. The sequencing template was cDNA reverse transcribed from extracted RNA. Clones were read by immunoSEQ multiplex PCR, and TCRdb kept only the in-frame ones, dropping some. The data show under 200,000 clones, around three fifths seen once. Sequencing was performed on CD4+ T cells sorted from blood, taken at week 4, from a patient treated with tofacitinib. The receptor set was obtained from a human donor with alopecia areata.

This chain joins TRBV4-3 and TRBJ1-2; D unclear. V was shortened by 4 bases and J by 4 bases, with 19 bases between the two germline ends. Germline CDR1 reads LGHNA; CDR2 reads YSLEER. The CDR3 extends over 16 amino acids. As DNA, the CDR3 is TGCGCCAGCAGCCCGGAGCCCCGGGGTTTCGGCTATGGCTACACCTTC. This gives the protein CASSPEPRGFGYGYTF.

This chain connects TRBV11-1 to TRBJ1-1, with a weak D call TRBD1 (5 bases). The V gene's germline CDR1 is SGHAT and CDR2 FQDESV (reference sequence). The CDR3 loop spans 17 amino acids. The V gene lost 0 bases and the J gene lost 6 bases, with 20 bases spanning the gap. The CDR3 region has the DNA TGTGCCAGCAGCTTAGCCGGGGGTCAGGGACTTTCCGCTGAAGCTTTCTTT. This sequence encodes CASSLAGGQGLSAEAFF.

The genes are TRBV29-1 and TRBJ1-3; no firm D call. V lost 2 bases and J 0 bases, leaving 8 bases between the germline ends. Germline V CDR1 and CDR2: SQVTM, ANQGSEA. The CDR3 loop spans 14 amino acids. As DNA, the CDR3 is TGCAGCGTTGAAACGCGGGACTCTGGAAACACCATATATTTT. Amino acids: CSVETRDSGNTIYF.

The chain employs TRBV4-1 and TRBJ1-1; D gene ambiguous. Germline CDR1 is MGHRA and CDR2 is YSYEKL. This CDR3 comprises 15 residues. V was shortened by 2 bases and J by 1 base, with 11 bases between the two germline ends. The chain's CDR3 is CASSQPTRGNTEAFF. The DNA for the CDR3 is TGCGCCAGCAGCCAACCTACACGGGGGAACACTGAAGCTTTCTTT.

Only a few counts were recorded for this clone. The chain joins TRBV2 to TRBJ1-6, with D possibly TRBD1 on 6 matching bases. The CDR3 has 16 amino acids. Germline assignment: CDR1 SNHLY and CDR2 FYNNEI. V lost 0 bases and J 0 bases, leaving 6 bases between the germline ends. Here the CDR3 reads CASSEAGGSYNSPLHF. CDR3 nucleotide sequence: TGTGCCAGCAGTGAAGCAGGGGGCTCCTATAATTCACCCCTCCACTTT.

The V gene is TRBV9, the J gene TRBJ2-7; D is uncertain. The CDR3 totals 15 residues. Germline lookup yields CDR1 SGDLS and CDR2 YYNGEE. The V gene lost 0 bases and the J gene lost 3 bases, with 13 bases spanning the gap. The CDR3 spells CASSVEGYSIYEQYF. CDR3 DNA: TGTGCCAGCAGCGTAGAGGGTTACTCGATCTACGAGCAGTACTTC. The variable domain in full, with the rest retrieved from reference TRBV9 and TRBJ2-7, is DSGVTQTPKHLITATGQRVTLRCSPRSGDLSVYWYQQSLDQGLQFLIQYYNGEERAKGNILERFSAQQFPDLHSELNLSSLELGDSALYFCASSVEGYSIYEQYFGPGTRLTVT.

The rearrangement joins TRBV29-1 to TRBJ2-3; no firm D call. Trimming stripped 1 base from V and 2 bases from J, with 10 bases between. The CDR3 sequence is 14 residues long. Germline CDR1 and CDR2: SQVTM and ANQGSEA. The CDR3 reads CSVEVGYSTDTQYF. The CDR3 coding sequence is TGCAGCGTTGAAGTAGGGTATTCCACAGATACGCAGTATTTT.

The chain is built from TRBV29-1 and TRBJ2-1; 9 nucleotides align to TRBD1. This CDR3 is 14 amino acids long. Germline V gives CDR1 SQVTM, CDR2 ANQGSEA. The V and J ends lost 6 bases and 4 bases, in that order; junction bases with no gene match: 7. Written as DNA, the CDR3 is TGCAGCGTCCGACGGGACAGGGAATACAATGAGCAGTTCTTC. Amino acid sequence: CSVRRDREYNEQFF.

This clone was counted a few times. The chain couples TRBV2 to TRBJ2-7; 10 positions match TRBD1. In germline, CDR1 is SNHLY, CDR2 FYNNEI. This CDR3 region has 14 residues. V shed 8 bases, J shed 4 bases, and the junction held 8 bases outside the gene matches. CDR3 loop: CASGEKGQGYEQYF. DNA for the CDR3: TGTGCCAGCGGGGAGAAGGGACAGGGGTACGAGCAGTACTTC. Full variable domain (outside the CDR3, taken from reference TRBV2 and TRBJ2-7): EPEVTQTPSHQVTQMGQEVILRCVPISNHLYFYWYRQILGQKVEFLVSFYNNEISEKSEIFDDQFSVERPDGSNFTLKIRSTKLEDSAMYFCASGEKGQGYEQYFGPGTRLTVT.

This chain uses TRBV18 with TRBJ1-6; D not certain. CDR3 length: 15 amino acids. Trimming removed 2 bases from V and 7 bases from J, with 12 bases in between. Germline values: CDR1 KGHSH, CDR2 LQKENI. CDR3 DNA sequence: TGTGCCAGCTCACCAGATCGGGTGCCGAATTCACCCCTCCACTTT. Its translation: CASSPDRVPNSPLHF.

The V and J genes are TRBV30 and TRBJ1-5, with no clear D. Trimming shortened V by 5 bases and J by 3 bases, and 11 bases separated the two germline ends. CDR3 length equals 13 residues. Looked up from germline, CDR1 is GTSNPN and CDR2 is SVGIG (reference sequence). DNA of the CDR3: TGTGCCTGGGCCGTCCTCCCCAATCAGCCCCAGCATTTT. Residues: CAWAVLPNQPQHF.

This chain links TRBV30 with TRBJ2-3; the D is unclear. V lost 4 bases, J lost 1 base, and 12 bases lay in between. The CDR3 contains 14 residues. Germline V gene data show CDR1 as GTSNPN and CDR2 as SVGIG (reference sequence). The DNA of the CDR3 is TGTGCCTGGATATCCGGACGGGGCACAGATACGCAGTATTTT. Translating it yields CAWISGRGTDTQYF.

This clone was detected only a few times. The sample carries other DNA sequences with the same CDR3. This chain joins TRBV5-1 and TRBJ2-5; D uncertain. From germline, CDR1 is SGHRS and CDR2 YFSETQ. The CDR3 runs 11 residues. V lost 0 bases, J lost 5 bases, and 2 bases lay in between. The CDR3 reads CASSLDETQYF. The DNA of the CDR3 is TGCGCCAGCAGCTTGGATGAGACCCAGTACTTC.

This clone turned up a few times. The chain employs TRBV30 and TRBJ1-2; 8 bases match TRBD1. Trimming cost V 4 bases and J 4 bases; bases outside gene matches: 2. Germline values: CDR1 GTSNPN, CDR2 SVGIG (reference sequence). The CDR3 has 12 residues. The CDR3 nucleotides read TGTGCCTGGACAGGGGGCGGCTATGGCTACACCTTC. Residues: CAWTGGGYGYTF.

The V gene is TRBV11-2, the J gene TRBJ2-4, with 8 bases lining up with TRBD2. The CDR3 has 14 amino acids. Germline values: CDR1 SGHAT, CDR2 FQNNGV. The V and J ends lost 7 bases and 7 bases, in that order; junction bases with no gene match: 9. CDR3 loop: CASTFGTSFNIQYF. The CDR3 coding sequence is TGTGCCAGCACCTTCGGGACTAGTTTCAACATTCAGTACTTC.

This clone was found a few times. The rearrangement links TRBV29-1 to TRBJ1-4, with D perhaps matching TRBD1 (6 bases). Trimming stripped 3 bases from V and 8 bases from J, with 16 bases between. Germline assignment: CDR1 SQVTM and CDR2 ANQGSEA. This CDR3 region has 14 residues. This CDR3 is CSVDITGLGEKLFF. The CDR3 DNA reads TGCAGCGTTGACATAACAGGGTTGGGAGAAAAACTGTTTTTT.

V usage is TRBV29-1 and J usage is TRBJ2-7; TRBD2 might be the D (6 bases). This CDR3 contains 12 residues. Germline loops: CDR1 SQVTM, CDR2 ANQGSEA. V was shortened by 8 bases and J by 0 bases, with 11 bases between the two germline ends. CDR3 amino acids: CSFSGSSYEQYF. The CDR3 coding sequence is TGCAGCTTTAGCGGTAGCTCCTACGAGCAGTACTTC.

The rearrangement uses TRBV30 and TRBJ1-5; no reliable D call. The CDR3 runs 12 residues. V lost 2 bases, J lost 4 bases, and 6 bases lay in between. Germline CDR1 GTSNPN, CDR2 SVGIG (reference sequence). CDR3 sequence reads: CAWSHSNQPQHF. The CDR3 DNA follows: TGTGCCTGGAGTCATTCAAATCAGCCCCAGCATTTT.

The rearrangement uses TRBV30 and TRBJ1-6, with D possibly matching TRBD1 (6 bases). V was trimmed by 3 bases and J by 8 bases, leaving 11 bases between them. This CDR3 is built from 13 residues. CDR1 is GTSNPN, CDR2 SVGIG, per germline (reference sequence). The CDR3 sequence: CAWSENRDSPLHF. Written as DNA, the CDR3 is TGTGCCTGGAGCGAGAACAGGGATTCACCCCTCCACTTT.

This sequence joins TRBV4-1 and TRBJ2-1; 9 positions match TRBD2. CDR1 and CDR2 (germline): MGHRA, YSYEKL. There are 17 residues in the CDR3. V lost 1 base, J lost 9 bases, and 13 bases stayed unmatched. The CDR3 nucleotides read TGCGCCAGCAGCCAAGTAGATTTAGGACTAGCGTTCGGTGAGCAGTTCTTC. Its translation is CASSQVDLGLAFGEQFF.

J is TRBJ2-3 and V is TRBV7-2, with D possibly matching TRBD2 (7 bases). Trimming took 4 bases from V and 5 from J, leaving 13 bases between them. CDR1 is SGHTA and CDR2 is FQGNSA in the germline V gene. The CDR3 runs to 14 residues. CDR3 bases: TGTGCCAGCAGCTCACGCGGGGGCAGAGATACGCAGTATTTT. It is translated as CASSSRGGRDTQYF.

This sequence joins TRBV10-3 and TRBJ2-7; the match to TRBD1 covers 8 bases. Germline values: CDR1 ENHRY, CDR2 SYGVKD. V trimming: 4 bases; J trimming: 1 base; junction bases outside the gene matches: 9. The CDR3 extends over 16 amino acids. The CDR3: CAISVGDRGGSYEQYF. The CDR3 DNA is TGTGCCATCAGTGTGGGTGACAGGGGTGGATCCTACGAGCAGTACTTC.

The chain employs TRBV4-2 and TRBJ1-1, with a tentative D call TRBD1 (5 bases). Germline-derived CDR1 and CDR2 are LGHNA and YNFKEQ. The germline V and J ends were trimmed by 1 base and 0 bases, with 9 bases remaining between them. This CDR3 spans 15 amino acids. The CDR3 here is CASSQVGGVNTEAFF. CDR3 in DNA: TGTGCCAGCAGCCAAGTGGGGGGTGTGAACACTGAAGCTTTCTTT.

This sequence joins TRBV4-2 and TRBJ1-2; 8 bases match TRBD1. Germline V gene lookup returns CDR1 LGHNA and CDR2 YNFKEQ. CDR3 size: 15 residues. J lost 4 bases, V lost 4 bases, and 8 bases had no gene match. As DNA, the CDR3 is TGTGCCAGCAGCCTCCATTCCGGACAGGGCTATGGCTACACCTTC. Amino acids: CASSLHSGQGYGYTF.

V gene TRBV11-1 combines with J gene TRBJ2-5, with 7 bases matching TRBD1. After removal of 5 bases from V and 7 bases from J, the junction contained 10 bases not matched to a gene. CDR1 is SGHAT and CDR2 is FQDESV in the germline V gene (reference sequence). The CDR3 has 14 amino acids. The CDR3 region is CASSQRGRQGTQYF. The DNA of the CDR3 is TGTGCCAGCAGCCAAAGAGGACGACAGGGGACCCAGTACTTC.

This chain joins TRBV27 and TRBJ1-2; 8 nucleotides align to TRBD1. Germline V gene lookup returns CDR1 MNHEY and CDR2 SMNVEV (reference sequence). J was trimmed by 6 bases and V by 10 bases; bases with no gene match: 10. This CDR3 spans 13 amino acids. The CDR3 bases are TGTGCCACCCAAAGGGACAGGACAGATGGCTACACCTTC. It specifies CATQRDRTDGYTF.

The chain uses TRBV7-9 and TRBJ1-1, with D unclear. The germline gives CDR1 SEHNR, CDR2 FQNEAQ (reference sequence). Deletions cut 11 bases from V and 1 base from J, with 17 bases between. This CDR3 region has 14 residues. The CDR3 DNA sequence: TGTGCCTCCACCCTTTCGGGGAGGAACACTGAAGCTTTCTTT. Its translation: CASTLSGRNTEAFF. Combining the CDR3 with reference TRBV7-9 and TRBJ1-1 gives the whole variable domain DTGVSQNPRHKITKRGQNVTFRCDPISEHNRLYWYRQTLGQGPEFLTYFQNEAQLEKSRLLSDRFSAERPKGSFSTLEIQRTEQGDSAMYLCASTLSGRNTEAFFGQGTRLTVV.

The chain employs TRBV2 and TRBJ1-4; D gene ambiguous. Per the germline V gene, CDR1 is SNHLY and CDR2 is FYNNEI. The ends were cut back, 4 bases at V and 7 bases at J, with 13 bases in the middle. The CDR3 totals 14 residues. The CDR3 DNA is TGTGCCAGCAGTGGGCCCGAGGGAAGTGAAAAACTGTTTTTT. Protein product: CASSGPEGSEKLFF.

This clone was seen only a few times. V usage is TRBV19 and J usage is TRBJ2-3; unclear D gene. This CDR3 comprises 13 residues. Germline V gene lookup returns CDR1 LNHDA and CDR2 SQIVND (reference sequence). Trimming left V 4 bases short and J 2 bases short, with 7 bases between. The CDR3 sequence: CASSKGNTDTQYF. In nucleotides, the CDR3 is TGTGCCAGTAGTAAGGGTAACACAGATACGCAGTATTTT.

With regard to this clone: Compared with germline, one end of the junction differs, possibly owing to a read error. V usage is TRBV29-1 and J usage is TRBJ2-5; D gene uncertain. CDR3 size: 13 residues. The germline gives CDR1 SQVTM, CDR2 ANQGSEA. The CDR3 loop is CSVPSRPQATQYF. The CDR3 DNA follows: TGCAGCGTCCCGTCCAGGCCTCAAGCGACCCAGTACTTC.

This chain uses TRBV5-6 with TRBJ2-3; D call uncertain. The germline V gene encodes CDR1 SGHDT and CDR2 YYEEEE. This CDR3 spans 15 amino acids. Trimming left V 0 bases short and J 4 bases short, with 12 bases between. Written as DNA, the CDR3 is TGTGCCAGCAGCTTGGAGAACCCTTCCGCAGATACGCAGTATTTT. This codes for CASSLENPSADTQYF.